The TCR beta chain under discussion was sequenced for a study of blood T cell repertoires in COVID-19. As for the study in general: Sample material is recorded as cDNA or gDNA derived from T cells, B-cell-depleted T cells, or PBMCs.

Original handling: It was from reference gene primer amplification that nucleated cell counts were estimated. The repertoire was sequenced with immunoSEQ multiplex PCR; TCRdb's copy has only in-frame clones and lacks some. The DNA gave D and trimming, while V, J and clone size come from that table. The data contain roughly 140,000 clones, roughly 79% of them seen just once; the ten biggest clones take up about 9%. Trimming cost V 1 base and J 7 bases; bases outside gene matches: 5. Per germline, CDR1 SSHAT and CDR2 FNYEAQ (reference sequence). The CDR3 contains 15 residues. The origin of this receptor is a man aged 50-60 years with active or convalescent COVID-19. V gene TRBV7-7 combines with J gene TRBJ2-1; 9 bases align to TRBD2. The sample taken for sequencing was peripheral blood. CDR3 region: CASSLELAGQNEQFF. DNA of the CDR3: TGTGCCAGCAGCTTAGAACTAGCGGGTCAGAATGAGCAGTTCTTC.